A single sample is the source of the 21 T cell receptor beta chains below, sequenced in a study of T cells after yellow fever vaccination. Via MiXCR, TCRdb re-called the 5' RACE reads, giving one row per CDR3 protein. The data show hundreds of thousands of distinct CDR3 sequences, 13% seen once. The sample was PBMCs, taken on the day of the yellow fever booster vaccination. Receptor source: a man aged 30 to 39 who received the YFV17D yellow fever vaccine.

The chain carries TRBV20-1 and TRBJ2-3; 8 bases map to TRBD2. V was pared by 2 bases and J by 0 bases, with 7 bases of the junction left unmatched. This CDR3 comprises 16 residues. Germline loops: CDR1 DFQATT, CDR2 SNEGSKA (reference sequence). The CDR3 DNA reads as TGCAGTGCTAGAAGCGGGAGTGGGCCTAGCACAGATACGCAGTATTTT. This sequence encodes CSARSGSGPSTDTQYF.

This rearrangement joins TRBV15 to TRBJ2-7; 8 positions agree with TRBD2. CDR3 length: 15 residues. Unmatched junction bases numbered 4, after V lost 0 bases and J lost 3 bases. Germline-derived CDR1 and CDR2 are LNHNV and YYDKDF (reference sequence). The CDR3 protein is CATSRDSSGGYEQYF. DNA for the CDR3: TGTGCCACCAGCAGAGATTCCAGCGGGGGCTACGAGCAGTACTTC.

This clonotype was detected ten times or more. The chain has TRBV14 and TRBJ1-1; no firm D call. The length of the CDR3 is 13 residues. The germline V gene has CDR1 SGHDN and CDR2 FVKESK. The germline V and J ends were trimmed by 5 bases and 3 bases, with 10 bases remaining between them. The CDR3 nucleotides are TGTGCCAGCAGCTCGCGGCGGGACACTGAAGCTTTCTTT. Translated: CASSSRRDTEAFF. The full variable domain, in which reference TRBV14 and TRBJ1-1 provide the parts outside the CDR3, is EAGVTQFPSHSVIEKGQTVTLRCDPISGHDNLYWYRRVMGKEIKFLLHFVKESKQDESGMPNNRFLAERTGGTYSTLKVQPAELEDSGVYFCASSSRRDTEAFFGQGTRLTVV.

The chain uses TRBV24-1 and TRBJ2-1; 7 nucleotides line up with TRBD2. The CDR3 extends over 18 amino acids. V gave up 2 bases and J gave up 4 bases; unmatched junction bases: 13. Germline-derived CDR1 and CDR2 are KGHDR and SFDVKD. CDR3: CATSDSRGDSGFYNEQFF. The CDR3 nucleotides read TGTGCCACCAGTGATTCACGAGGGGATAGCGGGTTTTACAATGAGCAGTTCTTC.

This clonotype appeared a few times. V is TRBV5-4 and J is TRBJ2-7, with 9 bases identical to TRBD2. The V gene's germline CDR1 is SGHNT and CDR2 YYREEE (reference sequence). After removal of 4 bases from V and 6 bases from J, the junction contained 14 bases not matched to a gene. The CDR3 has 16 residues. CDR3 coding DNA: TGTGCCAGCAGCCTTCCGCTAGCGGGAAACGCCCCCGAGCAGTACTTC. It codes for CASSLPLAGNAPEQYF.

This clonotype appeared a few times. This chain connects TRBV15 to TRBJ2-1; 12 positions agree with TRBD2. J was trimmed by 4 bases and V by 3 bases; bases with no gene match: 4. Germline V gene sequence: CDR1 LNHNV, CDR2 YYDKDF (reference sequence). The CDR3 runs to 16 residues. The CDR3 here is CATSSWTSGKYNEQFF. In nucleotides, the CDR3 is TGTGCCACCAGCAGTTGGACTAGCGGGAAATACAATGAGCAGTTCTTC.

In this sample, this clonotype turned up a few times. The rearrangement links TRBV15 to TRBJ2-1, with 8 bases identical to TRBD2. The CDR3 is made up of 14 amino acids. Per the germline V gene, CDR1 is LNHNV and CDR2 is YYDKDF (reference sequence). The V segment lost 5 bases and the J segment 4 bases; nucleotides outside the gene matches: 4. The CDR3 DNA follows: TGTGCCACCAGCCGCCGGGGGGGATACAATGAGCAGTTCTTC. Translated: CATSRRGGYNEQFF. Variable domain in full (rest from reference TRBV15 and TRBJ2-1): DAMVIQNPRYQVTQFGKPVTLSCSQTLNHNVMYWYQQKSSQAPKLLFHYYDKDFNNEADTPDNFQSRRPNTSFCFLDIRSPGLGDTAMYLCATSRRGGYNEQFFGPGTRLTVL.

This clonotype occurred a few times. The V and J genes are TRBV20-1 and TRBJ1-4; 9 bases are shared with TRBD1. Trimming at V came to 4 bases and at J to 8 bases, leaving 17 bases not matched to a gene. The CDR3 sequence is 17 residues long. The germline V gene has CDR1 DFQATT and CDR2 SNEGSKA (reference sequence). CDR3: CSATLRGPGTGFEKLFF. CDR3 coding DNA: TGCAGTGCTACCCTGCGTGGGCCCGGGACAGGGTTCGAAAAACTGTTTTTT.

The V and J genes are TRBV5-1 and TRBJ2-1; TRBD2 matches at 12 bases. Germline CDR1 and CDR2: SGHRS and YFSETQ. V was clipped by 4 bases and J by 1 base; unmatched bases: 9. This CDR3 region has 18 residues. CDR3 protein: CASSPRPTSGSSYNEQFF. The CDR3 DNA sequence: TGCGCCAGCAGCCCCCGCCCGACTAGCGGGAGTTCCTACAATGAGCAGTTCTTC.

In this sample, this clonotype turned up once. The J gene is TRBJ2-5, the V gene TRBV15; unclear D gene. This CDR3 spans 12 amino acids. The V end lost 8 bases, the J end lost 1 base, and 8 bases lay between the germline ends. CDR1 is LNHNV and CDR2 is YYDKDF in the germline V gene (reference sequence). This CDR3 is CATSGSQETQYF. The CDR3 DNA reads TGTGCCACCTCAGGCAGCCAAGAGACCCAGTACTTC.

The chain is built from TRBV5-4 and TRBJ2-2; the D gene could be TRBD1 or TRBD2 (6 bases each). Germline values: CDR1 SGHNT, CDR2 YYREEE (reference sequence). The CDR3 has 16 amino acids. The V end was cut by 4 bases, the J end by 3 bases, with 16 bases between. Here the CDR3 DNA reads TGTGCCAGCAGCCCGGGGGCTGGGCGGGACACCGGGGAGCTGTTTTTT. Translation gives CASSPGAGRDTGELFF.

CDR3 nucleotide sequence: TGTGCCTGGAGGATAGCGGGAGGGCCTGGGGAGCAGTTCTTC. It yields the protein CAWRIAGGPGEQFF. The chain uses TRBV30 and TRBJ2-1; 11 bases are shared with TRBD2. From germline, CDR1 is GTSNPN and CDR2 SVGIG (reference sequence). With 3 bases clipped from V and 10 bases from J, the junction kept 8 bases outside the gene matches. The CDR3 has 14 residues. Full variable domain (missing parts from reference TRBV30 and TRBJ2-1): SQTIHQWPATLVQPVGSPLSLECTVEGTSNPNLYWYRQAAGRGLQLLFYSVGIGQISSEVPQNLSASRPQDRQFILSSKKLLLSDSGFYLCAWRIAGGPGEQFFGPGTRLTVL.

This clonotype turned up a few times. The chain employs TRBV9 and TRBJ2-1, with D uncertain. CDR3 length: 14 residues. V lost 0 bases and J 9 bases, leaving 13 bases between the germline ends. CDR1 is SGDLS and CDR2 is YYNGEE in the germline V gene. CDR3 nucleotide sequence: TGTGCCAGCAGCGTAGAATTAGCCCACCCTGAGCAGTTCTTC. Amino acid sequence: CASSVELAHPEQFF. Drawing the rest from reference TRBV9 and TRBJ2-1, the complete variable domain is DSGVTQTPKHLITATGQRVTLRCSPRSGDLSVYWYQQSLDQGLQFLIQYYNGEERAKGNILERFSAQQFPDLHSELNLSSLELGDSALYFCASSVELAHPEQFFGPGTRLTVL.

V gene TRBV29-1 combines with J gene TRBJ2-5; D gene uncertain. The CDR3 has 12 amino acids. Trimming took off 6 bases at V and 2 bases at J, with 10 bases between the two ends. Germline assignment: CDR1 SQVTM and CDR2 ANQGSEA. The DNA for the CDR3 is TGCAGCGTCCCGGACGCGCAAGAGACCCAGTACTTC. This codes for CSVPDAQETQYF.

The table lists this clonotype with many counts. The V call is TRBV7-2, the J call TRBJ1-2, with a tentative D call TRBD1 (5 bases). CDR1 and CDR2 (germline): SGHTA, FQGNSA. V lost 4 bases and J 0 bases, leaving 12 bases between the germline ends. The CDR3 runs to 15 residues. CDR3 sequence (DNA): TGTGCCAGCAGCTCTAGCCCAGGGCCTAACTATGGCTACACCTTC. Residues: CASSSSPGPNYGYTF. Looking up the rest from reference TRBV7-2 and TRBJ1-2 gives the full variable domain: GAGVSQSPSNKVTEKGKDVELRCDPISGHTALYWYRQSLGQGLEFLIYFQGNSAPDKSGLPSDRFSAERTGGSVSTLTIQRTQQEDSAVYLCASSSSPGPNYGYTFGSGTRLTVV.

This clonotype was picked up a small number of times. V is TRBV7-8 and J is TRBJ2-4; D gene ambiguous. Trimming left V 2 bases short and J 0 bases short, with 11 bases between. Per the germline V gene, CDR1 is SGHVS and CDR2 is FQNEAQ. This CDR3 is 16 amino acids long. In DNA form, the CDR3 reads TGTGCCAGCAGCTTAACCTCTCTACTAGCCAAAAACATTCAGTACTTC. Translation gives CASSLTSLLAKNIQYF.

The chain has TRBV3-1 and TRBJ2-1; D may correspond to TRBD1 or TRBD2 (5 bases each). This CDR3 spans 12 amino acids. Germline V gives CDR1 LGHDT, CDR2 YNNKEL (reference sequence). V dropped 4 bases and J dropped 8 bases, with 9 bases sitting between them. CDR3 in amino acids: CASSPMGDEQFF. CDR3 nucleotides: TGTGCCAGCAGCCCAATGGGGGATGAGCAGTTCTTC.

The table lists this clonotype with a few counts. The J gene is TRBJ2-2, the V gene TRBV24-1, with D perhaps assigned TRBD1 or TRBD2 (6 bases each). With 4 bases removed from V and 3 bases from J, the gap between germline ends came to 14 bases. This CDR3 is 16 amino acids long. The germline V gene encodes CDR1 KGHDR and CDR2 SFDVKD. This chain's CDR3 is CATSDPGRGDTGELFF. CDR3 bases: TGTGCCACCAGTGACCCGGGAAGGGGGGACACCGGGGAGCTGTTTTTT.

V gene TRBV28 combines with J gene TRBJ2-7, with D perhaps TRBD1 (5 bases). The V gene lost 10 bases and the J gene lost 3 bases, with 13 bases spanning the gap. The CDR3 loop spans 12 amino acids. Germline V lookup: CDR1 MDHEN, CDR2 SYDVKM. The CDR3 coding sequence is TGTGCCAACCAGGGCCTACTCTACGAGCAGTACTTC. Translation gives CANQGLLYEQYF.

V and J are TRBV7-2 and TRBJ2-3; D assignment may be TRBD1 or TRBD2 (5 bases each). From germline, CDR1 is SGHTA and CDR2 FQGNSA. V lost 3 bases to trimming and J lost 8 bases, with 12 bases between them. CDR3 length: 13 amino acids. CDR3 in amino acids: CASSFGGVVTQYF. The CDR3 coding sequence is TGTGCCAGCAGCTTTGGGGGAGTGGTTACGCAGTATTTT. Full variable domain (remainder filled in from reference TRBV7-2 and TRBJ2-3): GAGVSQSPSNKVTEKGKDVELRCDPISGHTALYWYRQSLGQGLEFLIYFQGNSAPDKSGLPSDRFSAERTGGSVSTLTIQRTQQEDSAVYLCASSFGGVVTQYFGPGTRLTVL.

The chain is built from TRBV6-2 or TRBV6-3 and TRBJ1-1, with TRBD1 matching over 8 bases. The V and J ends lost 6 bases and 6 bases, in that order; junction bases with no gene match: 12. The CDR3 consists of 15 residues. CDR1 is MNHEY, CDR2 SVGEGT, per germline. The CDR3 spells CASRFQGALGSEAFF. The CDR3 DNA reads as TGTGCCAGCAGGTTCCAGGGGGCGCTTGGGTCTGAAGCTTTCTTT.